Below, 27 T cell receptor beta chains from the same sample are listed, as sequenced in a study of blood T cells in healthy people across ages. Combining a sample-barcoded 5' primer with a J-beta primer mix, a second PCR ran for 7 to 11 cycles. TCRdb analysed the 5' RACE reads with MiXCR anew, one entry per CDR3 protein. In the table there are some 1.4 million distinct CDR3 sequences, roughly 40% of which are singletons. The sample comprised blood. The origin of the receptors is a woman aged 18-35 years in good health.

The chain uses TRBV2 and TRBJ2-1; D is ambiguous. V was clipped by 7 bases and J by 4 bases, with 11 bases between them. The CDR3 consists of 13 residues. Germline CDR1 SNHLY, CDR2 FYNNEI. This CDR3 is CASKRTEYNEQFF. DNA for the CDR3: TGTGCCAGCAAAAGGACGGAGTACAATGAGCAGTTCTTC.

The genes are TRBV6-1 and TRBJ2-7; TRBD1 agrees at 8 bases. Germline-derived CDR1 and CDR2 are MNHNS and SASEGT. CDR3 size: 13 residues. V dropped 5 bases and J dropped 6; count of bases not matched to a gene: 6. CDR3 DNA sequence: TGTGCCAGCAGTAGGGGACAGGACCTCGAGCAGTACTTC. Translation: CASSRGQDLEQYF.

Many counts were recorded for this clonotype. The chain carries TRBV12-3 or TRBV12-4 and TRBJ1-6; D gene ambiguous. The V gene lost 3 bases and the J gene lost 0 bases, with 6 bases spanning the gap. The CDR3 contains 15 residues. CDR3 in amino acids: CASSFRGSYNSPLHF. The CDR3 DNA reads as TGTGCCAGCAGTTTCCGGGGCTCCTATAATTCACCCCTCCACTTT.

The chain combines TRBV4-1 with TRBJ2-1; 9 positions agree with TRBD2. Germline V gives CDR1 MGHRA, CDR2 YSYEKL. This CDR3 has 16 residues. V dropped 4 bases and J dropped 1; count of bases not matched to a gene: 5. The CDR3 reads CASSPTAGGSYNEQFF. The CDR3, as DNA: TGCGCCAGCAGCCCGACGGCGGGGGGGTCCTACAATGAGCAGTTCTTC.

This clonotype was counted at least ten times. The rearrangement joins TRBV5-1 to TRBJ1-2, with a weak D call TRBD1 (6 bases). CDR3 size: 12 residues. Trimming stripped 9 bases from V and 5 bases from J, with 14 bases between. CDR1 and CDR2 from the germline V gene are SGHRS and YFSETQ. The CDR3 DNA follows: TGCGCCACCCTCCCTAGGGGGTATGGCTACACCTTC. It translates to CATLPRGYGYTF.

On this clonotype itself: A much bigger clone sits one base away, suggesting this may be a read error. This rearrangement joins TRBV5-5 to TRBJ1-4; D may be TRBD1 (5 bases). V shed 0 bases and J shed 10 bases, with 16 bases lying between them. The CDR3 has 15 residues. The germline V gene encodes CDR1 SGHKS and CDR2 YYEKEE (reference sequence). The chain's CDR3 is CASSLEGRSGAKLFF. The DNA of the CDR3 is TGTGCCAGCAGCTTGGAGGGGCGGTCCGGCGCAAAACTGTTTTTT.

CDR3 protein: CASSYFAGASSGANVLTF. For the CDR3, the DNA is TGTGCCAGCAGTTACTTTGCAGGGGCGTCCTCTGGGGCCAACGTCCTGACTTTC. The rearrangement uses TRBV6-5 and TRBJ2-6; D possibly corresponds to TRBD1 (6 bases). Germline V lookup: CDR1 MNHEY, CDR2 SVGAGI. Trimming stripped 1 base from V and 0 bases from J, with 13 bases between. The CDR3 spans 18 residues.

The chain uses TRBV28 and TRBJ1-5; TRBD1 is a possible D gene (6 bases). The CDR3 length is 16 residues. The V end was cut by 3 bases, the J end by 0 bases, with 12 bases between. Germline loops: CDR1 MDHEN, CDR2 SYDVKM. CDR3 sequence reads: CASSFTGWYSNQPQHF. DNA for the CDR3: TGTGCCAGCAGTTTTACAGGGTGGTATAGCAATCAGCCCCAGCATTTT.

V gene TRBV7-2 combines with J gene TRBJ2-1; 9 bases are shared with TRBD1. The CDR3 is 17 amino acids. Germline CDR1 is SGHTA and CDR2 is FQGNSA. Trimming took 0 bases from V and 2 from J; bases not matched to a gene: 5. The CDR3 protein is CASSLAGGTGPYNEQFF. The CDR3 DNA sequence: TGTGCCAGCAGCTTAGCGGGGGGGACAGGGCCCTACAATGAGCAGTTCTTC.

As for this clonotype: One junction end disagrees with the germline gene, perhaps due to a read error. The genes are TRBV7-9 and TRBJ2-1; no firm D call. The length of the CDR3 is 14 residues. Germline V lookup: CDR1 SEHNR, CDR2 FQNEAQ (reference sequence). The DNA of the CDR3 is TGTACCAGCATACCAGGCGCCTCCTACAATGAGCAGTTCTTC. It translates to CTSIPGASYNEQFF.

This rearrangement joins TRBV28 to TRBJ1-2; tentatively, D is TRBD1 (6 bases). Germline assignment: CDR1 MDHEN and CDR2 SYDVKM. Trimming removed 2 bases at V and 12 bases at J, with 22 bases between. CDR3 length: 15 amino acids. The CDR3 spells CASSLALGGKRGHTF. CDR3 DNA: TGTGCCAGCAGTTTAGCTCTCGGGGGCAAACGCGGCCACACCTTC.

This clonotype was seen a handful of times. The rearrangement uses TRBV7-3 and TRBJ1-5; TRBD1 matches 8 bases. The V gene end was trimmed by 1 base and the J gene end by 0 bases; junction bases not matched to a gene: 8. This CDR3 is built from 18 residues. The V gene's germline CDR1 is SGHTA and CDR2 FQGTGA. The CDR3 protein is CASSLKGTGTHSNQPQHF. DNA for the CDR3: TGTGCCAGCAGCTTAAAGGGGACAGGTACCCATAGCAATCAGCCCCAGCATTTT.

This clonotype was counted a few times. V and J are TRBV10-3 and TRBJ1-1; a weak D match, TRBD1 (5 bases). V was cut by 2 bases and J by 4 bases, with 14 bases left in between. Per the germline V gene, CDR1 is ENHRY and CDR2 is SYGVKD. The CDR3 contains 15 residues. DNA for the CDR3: TGTGCCATCAGTGAGGAGTCAGGGCGGGGCACTGAAGCTTTCTTT. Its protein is CAISEESGRGTEAFF.

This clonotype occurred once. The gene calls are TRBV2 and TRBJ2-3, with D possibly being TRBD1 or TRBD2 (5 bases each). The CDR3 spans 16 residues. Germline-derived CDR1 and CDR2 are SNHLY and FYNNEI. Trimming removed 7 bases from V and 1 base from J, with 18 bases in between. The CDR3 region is CASIPAVLGGTDTQYF. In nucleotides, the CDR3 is TGTGCCAGCATCCCGGCCGTTTTGGGGGGCACAGATACGCAGTATTTT. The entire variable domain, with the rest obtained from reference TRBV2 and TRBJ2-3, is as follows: EPEVTQTPSHQVTQMGQEVILRCVPISNHLYFYWYRQILGQKVEFLVSFYNNEISEKSEIFDDQFSVERPDGSNFTLKIRSTKLEDSAMYFCASIPAVLGGTDTQYFGPGTRLTVL.

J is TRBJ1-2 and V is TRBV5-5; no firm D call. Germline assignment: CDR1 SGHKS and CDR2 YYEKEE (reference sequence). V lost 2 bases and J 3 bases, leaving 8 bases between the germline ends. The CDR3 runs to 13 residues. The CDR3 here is CASSFSTDYGYTF. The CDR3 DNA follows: TGTGCCAGCAGCTTTAGCACAGACTATGGCTACACCTTC.

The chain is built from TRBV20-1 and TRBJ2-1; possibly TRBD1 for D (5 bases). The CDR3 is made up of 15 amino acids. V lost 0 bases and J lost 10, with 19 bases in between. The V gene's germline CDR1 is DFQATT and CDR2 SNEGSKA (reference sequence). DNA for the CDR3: TGCAGTGCTAGAGATCCAGGGCCTTACTCCTACGAGCAGTTCTTC. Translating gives CSARDPGPYSYEQFF.

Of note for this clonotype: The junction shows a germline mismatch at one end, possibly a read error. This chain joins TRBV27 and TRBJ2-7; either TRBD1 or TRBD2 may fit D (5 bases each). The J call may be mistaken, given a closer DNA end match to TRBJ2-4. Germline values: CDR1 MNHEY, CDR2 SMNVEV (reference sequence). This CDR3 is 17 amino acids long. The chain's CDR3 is CVSTLRVVTPGADIQYF. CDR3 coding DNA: TGTGTCAGCACCCTAAGAGTCGTGACCCCCGGGGCGGACATTCAGTACTTC.

CDR3 residues: CASSLPSGYTDTQYF. The CDR3 coding sequence is TGTGCCAGCAGCTTACCTAGCGGATACACAGATACGCAGTATTTT. V and J are TRBV7-9 and TRBJ2-3; TRBD2 matches at 7 bases. This CDR3 is 15 amino acids long. V lost 2 bases to trimming and J lost 2 bases; unmatched junction nucleotides: 4. Germline loops: CDR1 SEHNR, CDR2 FQNEAQ (reference sequence).

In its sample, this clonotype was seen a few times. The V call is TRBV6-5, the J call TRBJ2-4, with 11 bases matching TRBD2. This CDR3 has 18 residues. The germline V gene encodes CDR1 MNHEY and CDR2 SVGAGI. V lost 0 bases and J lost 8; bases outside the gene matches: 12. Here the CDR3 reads CASSYSQLLAGGQDIQYF. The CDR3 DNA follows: TGTGCCAGCAGTTACTCCCAGCTCCTAGCGGGAGGCCAGGACATTCAGTACTTC.

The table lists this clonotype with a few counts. This chain's CDR3 is CSAVGDYNEQFF. The CDR3 DNA reads as TGCAGTGCTGTAGGTGACTACAATGAGCAGTTCTTC. V and J are TRBV20-1 and TRBJ2-1; D gene uncertain. Germline V gene data show CDR1 as DFQATT and CDR2 as SNEGSKA (reference sequence). There are 12 residues in the CDR3. The V and J ends lost 5 bases and 3 bases respectively, with 8 bases between them.

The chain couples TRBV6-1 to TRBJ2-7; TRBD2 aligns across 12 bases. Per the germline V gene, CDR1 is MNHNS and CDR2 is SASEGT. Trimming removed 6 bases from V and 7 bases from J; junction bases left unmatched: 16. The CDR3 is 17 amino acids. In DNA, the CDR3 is TGTGCCAGCAGCCTCTGGGGTGAAGGACTAGCGGGATATGAGCAGTACTTC. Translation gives CASSLWGEGLAGYEQYF.

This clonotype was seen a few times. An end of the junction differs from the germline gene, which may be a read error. The CDR3: CATSGGDGNQPQHF. CDR3 in DNA: TGTGCCACCAGTGGGGGGGACGGCAATCAGCCCCAGCATTTT. The chain recombines TRBV10-3 with TRBJ1-5; a weak D match, TRBD1 (5 bases). The germline V gene has CDR1 ENHRY and CDR2 SYGVKD. The CDR3 sequence is 14 residues long.

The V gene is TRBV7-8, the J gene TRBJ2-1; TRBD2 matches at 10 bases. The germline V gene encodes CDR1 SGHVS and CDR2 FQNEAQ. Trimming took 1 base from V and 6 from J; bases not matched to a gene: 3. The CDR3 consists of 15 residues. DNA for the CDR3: TGTGCCAGCAGCTTAGAACAGCGGGAGGGCAATGAGCAGTTCTTC. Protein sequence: CASSLEQREGNEQFF.

The CDR3 protein is CASSFWDRGYEQYF. In DNA, the CDR3 is TGTGCCAGCAGTTTTTGGGACAGGGGCTACGAGCAGTACTTC. The chain recombines TRBV12-3 or TRBV12-4 with TRBJ2-7; TRBD1 aligns across 10 bases. This CDR3 has 14 amino acids. Germline trimming cut 3 bases from V and 3 bases from J; bases unmatched to any gene: 2.

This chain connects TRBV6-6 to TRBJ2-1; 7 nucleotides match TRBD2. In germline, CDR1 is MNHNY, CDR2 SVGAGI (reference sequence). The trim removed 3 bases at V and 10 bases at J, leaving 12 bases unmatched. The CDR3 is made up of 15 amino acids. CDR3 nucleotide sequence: TGTGCCAGCAGTTATATGGCTAGCGGAAACTACGAGCAGTTCTTC. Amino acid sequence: CASSYMASGNYEQFF.

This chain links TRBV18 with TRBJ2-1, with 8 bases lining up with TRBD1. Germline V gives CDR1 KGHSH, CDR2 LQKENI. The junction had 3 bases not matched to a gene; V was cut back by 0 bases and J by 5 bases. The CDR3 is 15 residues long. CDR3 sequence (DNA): TGTGCCAGCTCACCACCGGGACAGGCAAACAATGAGCAGTTCTTC. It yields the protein CASSPPGQANNEQFF.

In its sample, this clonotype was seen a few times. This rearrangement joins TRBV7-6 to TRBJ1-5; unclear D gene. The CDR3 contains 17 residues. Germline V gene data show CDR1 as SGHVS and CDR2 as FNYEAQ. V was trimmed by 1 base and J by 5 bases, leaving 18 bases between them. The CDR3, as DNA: TGTGCCAGCAGCTTAGATCCCGACCCATCTATCGATCAGCCCCAGCATTTT. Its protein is CASSLDPDPSIDQPQHF. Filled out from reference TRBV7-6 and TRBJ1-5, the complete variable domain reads GAGVSQSPRYKVTKRGQDVALRCDPISGHVSLYWYRQALGQGPEFLTYFNYEAQQDKSGLPNDRFSAERPEGSISTLTIQRTEQRDSAMYRCASSLDPDPSIDQPQHFGDGTRLSIL.